A selection of T cell receptor beta chains follows, all from one sample in a study of blood T cells in healthy people across ages. TCRdb analysed the 5' RACE reads with MiXCR anew, one entry per CDR3 protein. Here the sample spans around 320,000 distinct CDR3 sequences, about 25% being singletons. Sequencing used blood. Receptors originate from a woman in her sixties or seventies in good health. Each CDR3 is given with its conserved first and last residue. The D gene is left open where the match is weak. A row's size may be missing; if present it is once, few, many or a size class.

j_gene,d_gene,abundance,v_gene,CDR3nt,CDR3aa
TRBJ2-7,NA,many,TRBV28,TGTGCCAGCAGTTTAGAGGGTGTGGACGAGCAGTACTTC,CASSLEGVDEQYF
TRBJ2-6,NA,NA,TRBV27,TGTGCCAGCACCAAGACAGTTTACTCTGGGGCCAACGTCCTGACTTTC,CASTKTVYSGANVLTF
TRBJ2-1,NA,NA,TRBV4-3,TGCGCCAGCAGCCAAGAGGTGGGCACTAGTAATGCGGATGAGCAGTTCTTC,CASSQEVGTSNADEQFF
TRBJ2-1,TRBD2,NA,TRBV12-3/TRBV12-4,TGTGCCAGCAGTTTAGGGAGGACTAGCGGGGGCAATGAGCAGTTCTTC,CASSLGRTSGGNEQFF
TRBJ1-6,TRBD1,few,TRBV5-6,TGTGCCAGCGGCAGGGGGCTAAATTCACCCCTCCACTTT,CASGRGLNSPLHF
TRBJ2-7,NA,few,TRBV28,TGTGCCAGCAGTTTTTTTAGCAGAGGACACTACGAGCAGTACTTC,CASSFFSRGHYEQYF
TRBJ1-5,NA,few,TRBV12-3/TRBV12-4,TGTGCCAGCACCCTGGGGGCGGGTCAGCCCCAGCATTTT,CASTLGAGQPQHF
TRBJ1-1,NA,NA,TRBV11-2,TGTGCCAGCAGCTCCCCTTCTTCGGGCAGTAAAGCTTTCTTT,CASSSPSSGSKAFF
TRBJ1-6,NA,few,TRBV7-8,TGTGCCAGCAAGAGCAGTCTTAATTCACCCCTCCACTTT,CASKSSLNSPLHF
TRBJ2-3,TRBD2,NA,TRBV20-1,TGCAGTGCTAGACTACTAGCGGGGAGAACAGATACGCAGTATTTT,CSARLLAGRTDTQYF
TRBJ2-7,TRBD1,many,TRBV27,TGTGCCAGCAGTGACGGGGACAGAATTTACGAGCAGTACTTC,CASSDGDRIYEQYF
TRBJ2-3,TRBD2,few,TRBV12-3/TRBV12-4,TGTGCCAGCAGTCCCCCCCTAGCGGGTATGACTACGCAGTATTTT,CASSPPLAGMTTQYF
TRBJ1-4,NA,few,TRBV18,TGTGCCAGCTCACCGGGGAGACGTGAAAAACTGTTTTTT,CASSPGRREKLFF
TRBJ1-1,NA,once,TRBV9,TGTGCCAGCAGCGCAACTCCGGGGGGAAACACTGAAGCTTTCTTT,CASSATPGGNTEAFF
TRBJ2-5,TRBD2,NA,TRBV9,TGTGCCAGCAGCGTAGGACTAGCGGGAGATACGGGCGGGGAGACCCAGTACTTC,CASSVGLAGDTGGETQYF
TRBJ2-3,NA,NA,TRBV27,TGTGCCAGCAGTTACGACTCTCCTAGCACAGATACGCAGTATTTT,CASSYDSPSTDTQYF
TRBJ2-3,TRBD2,NA,TRBV25-1,TGTGCCAGCAGTGTCCCCGGGACTACTCTTGATACGCAGTATTTT,CASSVPGTTLDTQYF
TRBJ2-5,NA,NA,TRBV4-1,TGCGCCAGCAGCCCCCCTGGCAGGGAAGAGACCCAGTACTTC,CASSPPGREETQYF
TRBJ2-7,NA,NA,TRBV7-2,TGTGCCAGCAGCTCGTTTGCGGGACGATCCTACGAGCAGTACTTC,CASSSFAGRSYEQYF
TRBJ1-3,TRBD1,NA,TRBV6-6,TGTGCCAGCAGCTTGGGACAGGGAGGATCTTTGGATACCATATATTTT,CASSLGQGGSLDTIYF
TRBJ2-3,NA,NA,TRBV10-3,TGTGCCATCAGTGAGGGACCACCCAGCGCAGATACGCAGTATTTT,CAISEGPPSADTQYF
TRBJ2-7,NA,few,TRBV20-1,TGCAGTGCTTCCATCACAGGGTCTCCGACCTACGAGCAGTACTTC,CSASITGSPTYEQYF
TRBJ2-1,NA,once,TRBV2,TGTGCCAGCAGTGTGTATTCTAACTACAATGAGCAGTTCTTC,CASSVYSNYNEQFF
TRBJ2-1,TRBD2,NA,TRBV7-9,TGTGCCAGCAGCTTACGACCAGCGGGAATATACAATGAGCAGTTCTTC,CASSLRPAGIYNEQFF
TRBJ2-7,TRBD1,NA,TRBV20-1,TGCAGTGCTCCCACAACCGGACAGGGGCTCGTCAGGAAGCAGTACTTC,CSAPTTGQGLVRKQYF
TRBJ1-1,TRBD1,NA,TRBV28,TGTGCCAGCAGTTCCCCGGACAGGGCTGACCCTAGGGCTTTCTTT,CASSSPDRADPRAFF
TRBJ2-5,TRBD2,many,TRBV7-2,TGTGCCAGCAGCCGGACTAGCGGTCATTACCAAGAGACCCAGTACTTC,CASSRTSGHYQETQYF
TRBJ2-1,NA,NA,TRBV20-1,TGCAGTGCAATTGCGGGTGCCTACAATGAGCAGTTCTTC,CSAIAGAYNEQFF
TRBJ2-5,NA,few,TRBV20-1,TGCAGTGCTAGAGATAGCAAGCGGGCCTACCAAGAGACCCAGTACTTC,CSARDSKRAYQETQYF
TRBJ2-3,TRBD2,NA,TRBV20-1,TGCAGTGCCACCGGGACTACGCGCACAGATACGCAGTATTTT,CSATGTTRTDTQYF
TRBJ1-6,TRBD1,few,TRBV20-1,TGCAGTGCTAGGGGGACAGGACGTTCACCCCTCCACTTT,CSARGTGRSPLHF
TRBJ2-1,NA,NA,TRBV7-2,TGTGCCAGCAGCTTAGAGGGGGTCCGGCAGTTCTTC,CASSLEGVRQFF
TRBJ2-1,TRBD2,NA,TRBV20-1,TGCAGTGCATACGGGAGGGCCGCGTACAATGAGCAGTTCTTC,CSAYGRAAYNEQFF
TRBJ2-1,TRBD1,NA,TRBV28,TGTGCCAGCAGGATAAGGGGGAGGGACAGGGGGCCCAATATGGACTTC,CASRIRGRDRGPNMDF
TRBJ1-2,NA,few,TRBV20-1,TGCAGTGCTACAGGGTCCCGAACCACCAACTATGGCTACACCTTC,CSATGSRTTNYGYTF
TRBJ1-4,TRBD1,NA,TRBV4-1,TGCGCCAGCAGCCATGGAACCGGGACAGGGGTGAAAAAACTGTTTTTT,CASSHGTGTGVKKLFF
TRBJ2-5,TRBD1,NA,TRBV6-5,TGTGCCAGCAGTCCCAGGGACTACCGGACAGGGGTGTTCTTC,CASSPRDYRTGVFF
TRBJ2-3,TRBD2,few,TRBV4-2,TGTGCCAGCAGCCAAGATTGGAGCGGGAGTCGCGGAGGTACGCAGTATTTT,CASSQDWSGSRGGTQYF
TRBJ2-7,NA,NA,TRBV12-3/TRBV12-4,TGTGCCAGCAGCCACCTGGCCGCCAACAGGGAGTACTTC,CASSHLAANREYF
TRBJ2-6,TRBD2,NA,TRBV7-2,TGTGCCAGCAGCTTAAGTGGCGGGAGGATGTCTGGGGCCAACGTCCTGACTTTC,CASSLSGGRMSGANVLTF
TRBJ2-5,NA,few,TRBV7-2,TGTGCCAGCAGCTTAGAGTTGTTTGGGGTGAAAGAGACCCAGTACTTC,CASSLELFGVKETQYF
TRBJ2-7,NA,NA,TRBV5-5,TGTGCCAGCAGCTTTGGGTTACACCAGGTTCAGACCTACGAGCAGTACTTC,CASSFGLHQVQTYEQYF
TRBJ2-7,NA,few,TRBV14,TGTGCCTGCAGCCTGCAGGGGAGAAGCTACGAGCAGTACTTC,CACSLQGRSYEQYF
TRBJ2-5,TRBD2,NA,TRBV6-1,TGTGCCAGCAGTGAAGCAGGTAGCGGGCGTGAGACCCAGTACTTC,CASSEAGSGRETQYF
TRBJ2-7,NA,NA,TRBV13,TGTGCCAGCAGCCCAACCTCTCCCCGTAGCAGGAGACGCGAGCAGTACTTC,CASSPTSPRSRRREQYF
TRBJ1-3,NA,few,TRBV6-1,TGTGCCAGCAGTAGACACCGTGGGACCTCTGGAAACACCATATATTTT,CASSRHRGTSGNTIYF
TRBJ2-1,NA,few,TRBV3-1,TGTGCCAGCAGCCACCCCTCGGGGCCGACTGAGCAGTTCTTC,CASSHPSGPTEQFF
TRBJ2-1,TRBD1,NA,TRBV6-6,TGTGCCAGCAGTCGGGACCGGGACAGAGACAATGAGCAGTTCTTC,CASSRDRDRDNEQFF
TRBJ2-5,NA,few,TRBV4-2,TGTGCCAGCAGCCAAGAACAAGGAGATGAGACCCAGTACTTC,CASSQEQGDETQYF
TRBJ1-4,NA,NA,TRBV20-1,TGCAGTGCTAGAGATCGAGGTCGGTCAGAGGGTGAAAAACTGTTTTTT,CSARDRGRSEGEKLFF
TRBJ1-6,TRBD1,few,TRBV28,TGTGCCAGCCGGTCCCCGGACAGGGAGCATTCACCCCTCCACTTT,CASRSPDREHSPLHF
TRBJ1-5,NA,NA,TRBV9,TGTGCCAGCAGCGCCTCGACAGGATTCAATCAGCCCCAGCATTTT,CASSASTGFNQPQHF
TRBJ2-3,NA,NA,TRBV27,TGTGCCAGCAGTTTTTCTGCGTCGGAAGATACGCAGTATTTT,CASSFSASEDTQYF
TRBJ1-4,TRBD1,many,TRBV28,TGTGCCAGCACGGGACAGGGCCAAGAAAAACTGTTTTTT,CASTGQGQEKLFF
TRBJ1-2,NA,NA,TRBV4-3,TGCGCCAGCAGCCAAGCGGGGCAGCGAGGTAACTATGGCTACACCTTC,CASSQAGQRGNYGYTF
TRBJ2-1,TRBD2,NA,TRBV20-1,TGCAGTGCTAGATCTAGCGGGAGGTCCAAATACAACAATGAGCAGTTCTTC,CSARSSGRSKYNNEQFF
TRBJ2-2,TRBD2,NA,TRBV7-3,TGTGCCAGCAGCTTAACGGGGACTAGCGGGACCGGGGAGCTGTTTTTT,CASSLTGTSGTGELFF
TRBJ1-1,NA,NA,TRBV20-1,TGCAGTGCTTTAACAGGGAACGACCCCCGAGCTTTCTTT,CSALTGNDPRAFF
TRBJ2-1,TRBD2,NA,TRBV7-6,TGTGCCAGCAGCTTACGGCGGGAGGGGATTTACAATGAGCAGTTCTTC,CASSLRREGIYNEQFF
TRBJ1-4,NA,once,TRBV29-1,TGCAGCGTTGAGGGGCTCGCGGGTGAAAAACTGTTTTTT,CSVEGLAGEKLFF